The 28 T cell receptor beta chains given below trace back to one sample, sequenced in a study of blood T cell repertoires in COVID-19. Sequencing was performed with immunoSEQ multiplex PCR; in TCRdb, only in-frame clones are kept and a portion is missing. The table lists around 200,000 clones, around 87% of them singletons. The sample taken for sequencing was peripheral blood. The receptors shown here come from a woman aged 80 or older in a cohort sampled during active or convalescent COVID-19.

The chain joins TRBV10-3 to TRBJ2-7; 8 bases are a match to TRBD1. This CDR3 comprises 14 residues. The germline V gene has CDR1 ENHRY and CDR2 SYGVKD. Trimming cost V 6 bases and J 1 base; bases outside gene matches: 5. In DNA, the CDR3 is TGTGCCATCAGCCGGGACAGGACTTCCTACGAGCAGTACGTC. Its protein product is CAISRDRTSYEQYV.

This sequence joins TRBV12-3 or TRBV12-4 and TRBJ1-1; D possibly corresponds to TRBD1 (5 bases). This CDR3 comprises 13 residues. Between the trimmed V and J ends, which lost 5 bases and 8 bases, there was a span of 15 bases. CDR3 coding DNA: TGTGCCAGCAGTCCCGGAGGGGTTGTCGAAGCTTTCTTT. Translating gives CASSPGGVVEAFF.

The rearrangement links TRBV5-5 to TRBJ2-2; TRBD1 agrees at 7 bases. The CDR3 runs 15 residues. J was trimmed by 7 bases and V by 5 bases; bases with no gene match: 11. Germline CDR1 SGHKS, CDR2 YYEKEE (reference sequence). This CDR3 reads CASRWLDRDHGELFF. The CDR3 DNA is TGTGCCAGCAGGTGGCTCGACAGGGATCACGGGGAGCTGTTTTTT.

This sequence joins TRBV7-9 and TRBJ2-2; D is undetermined. Germline assignment: CDR1 SEHNR and CDR2 FQNEAQ (reference sequence). The CDR3 sequence is 14 residues long. The V end lost 2 bases, the J end lost 6 bases, and 10 bases lay between the germline ends. The CDR3 protein is CASSLRLVAGELFF. As DNA, the CDR3 is TGTGCCAGCAGCTTAAGGCTAGTCGCCGGGGAGCTGTTTTTT.

Here the CDR3 DNA reads TGCAGCGCTTACCGCGGGGGGGGCCCCAATGAGCAGTTCTTC. Its protein product is CSAYRGGGPNEQFF. The J gene is TRBJ2-1, the V gene TRBV29-1, with TRBD2 matching over 9 bases. V gave up 7 bases and J gave up 6 bases; unmatched junction bases: 10. The CDR3 has 14 residues. Germline assignment: CDR1 SQVTM and CDR2 ANQGSEA.

This clone appeared a few times. The chain employs TRBV3-1 (or the pseudogene TRBV3-2) and TRBJ2-6; D is perhaps TRBD1 (5 bases). The V gene lost 1 base and the J gene lost 4 bases, with 14 bases spanning the gap. Germline CDR1 LGHDT, CDR2 YNNKEL (reference sequence). The CDR3 spans 17 residues. The CDR3 DNA is TGTGCCAGCAGCCAAGGATTTTGGGGCACCGGGGCCAACGTCCTGACTTTC. This encodes CASSQGFWGTGANVLTF.

On this clone: The junction does not match germline at one end; this may be a read error. CDR3 in amino acids: CASSPRPGIPTF. CDR3 bases: TGTGCCAGCAGCCCGAGACCCGGGATCCCGACTTTC. The genes are TRBV7-9 and TRBJ2-7; D may be TRBD2 (5 bases). CDR1 SEHNR and CDR2 FQNEAQ come from the germline V gene (reference sequence). The CDR3 length is 12 residues.

The genes are TRBV7-2 and TRBJ2-3; the match to TRBD2 covers 11 bases. CDR1 and CDR2 from the germline V gene are SGHTA and FQGNSA. Trimming at V came to 3 bases and at J to 3 bases, leaving 8 bases not matched to a gene. The CDR3 runs to 17 residues. CDR3 loop: CASSFSGGALVTDTQYF. The DNA for the CDR3 is TGTGCCAGCAGCTTTAGCGGGGGGGCCCTTGTAACAGATACGCAGTATTTT.

This rearrangement joins TRBV29-1 to TRBJ2-5; the match to TRBD2 covers 11 bases. After removal of 7 bases from V and 4 bases from J, the junction contained 8 bases not matched to a gene. CDR3 length: 14 residues. Germline V gene data show CDR1 as SQVTM and CDR2 as ANQGSEA. In DNA, the CDR3 is TGCAGCGGGGTAGCGGGGGGGAGAGGAGAGACCCAGTACTTC. This gives the protein CSGVAGGRGETQYF. Complete variable domain (other parts from reference TRBV29-1 and TRBJ2-5): SAVISQKPSRDICQRGTSLTIQCQVDSQVTMMFWYRQQPGQSLTLIATANQGSEATYESGFVIDKFPISRPNLTFSTLTVSNMSPEDSSIYLCSGVAGGRGETQYFGPGTRLLVL.

The chain links TRBV2 to TRBJ1-3; weak D call: TRBD1 (6 bases). Germline assignment: CDR1 SNHLY and CDR2 FYNNEI. The CDR3 covers 16 residues. Deletions cut 3 bases from V and 1 base from J, with 13 bases between. CDR3 sequence: CASSEEQGISGNTIYF. The DNA for the CDR3 is TGTGCCAGCAGTGAGGAACAGGGAATATCTGGAAACACCATATATTTT.

The J gene is TRBJ1-4, the V gene TRBV24-1; D unresolved. The CDR3 covers 13 residues. CDR1 and CDR2 from the germline V gene are KGHDR and SFDVKD. V was trimmed by 2 bases and J by 8 bases, leaving 8 bases between them. The CDR3 region is CATSDSSQEKLFF. In nucleotides, the CDR3 is TGTGCCACCAGTGATTCGTCGCAGGAAAAACTGTTTTTT.

The chain combines TRBV4-1 with TRBJ1-3; 7 nucleotides align to TRBD1. The germline gives CDR1 MGHRA, CDR2 YSYEKL. After removal of 0 bases from V and 4 bases from J, the junction contained 3 bases not matched to a gene. The CDR3 extends over 15 amino acids. The CDR3: CASSQDNRGGNTIYF. CDR3 coding DNA: TGCGCCAGCAGCCAAGATAACAGGGGAGGAAACACCATATATTTT.

A few counts support this clone. Other DNA sequences in this specimen translate into the identical CDR3. The chain joins TRBV5-5 to TRBJ2-2; tentative D call: TRBD1 (5 bases). Germline CDR1 reads SGHKS; CDR2 reads YYEKEE (reference sequence). V lost 1 base, J lost 2 bases, and 9 bases lay in between. This CDR3 spans 15 amino acids. This CDR3 is CASSLRQGNTGELFF. In DNA form, the CDR3 reads TGTGCCAGCAGCTTGCGGCAGGGCAACACCGGGGAGCTGTTTTTT.

This chain uses TRBV5-6 with TRBJ1-2; 10 nucleotides line up with TRBD1. CDR1 and CDR2 from the germline V gene are SGHDT and YYEEEE. Trimming took 4 bases from V and 4 from J; bases not matched to a gene: 4. The CDR3 totals 14 residues. This CDR3 reads CASSLRTGGYGYTF. DNA for the CDR3: TGTGCCAGCAGCCTCAGGACAGGGGGCTATGGCTACACCTTC.

The V gene is TRBV18, the J gene TRBJ1-1; 8 nucleotides match TRBD1. Trimming cost V 3 bases and J 2 bases; bases outside gene matches: 2. This CDR3 comprises 14 residues. The germline gives CDR1 KGHSH, CDR2 LQKENI. CDR3 nucleotides: TGTGCCAGCTCACCGGGACAGGTAAACACTGAAGCTTTCTTT. Translated: CASSPGQVNTEAFF. Full variable domain (outside the CDR3, taken from reference TRBV18 and TRBJ1-1): NAGVMQNPRHLVRRRGQEARLRCSPMKGHSHVYWYRQLPEEGLKFMVYLQKENIIDESGMPKERFSAEFPKEGPSILRIQQVVRGDSAAYFCASSPGQVNTEAFFGQGTRLTVV.

The gene calls are TRBV7-9 and TRBJ2-3, with TRBD2 identical over 11 bases. The CDR3 length is 16 residues. The V gene end was trimmed by 1 base and the J gene end by 2 bases; junction bases not matched to a gene: 2. Looked up from germline, CDR1 is SEHNR and CDR2 is FQNEAQ (reference sequence). DNA of the CDR3: TGTGCCAGCAGCTTAGGACTAGCGGGAAACACAGATACGCAGTATTTT. It translates to CASSLGLAGNTDTQYF.

The chain carries TRBV29-1 and TRBJ1-1, with D perhaps matching TRBD1 (6 bases). Germline CDR1 SQVTM, CDR2 ANQGSEA. Trimming left V 7 bases short and J 2 bases short, with 11 bases between. This CDR3 is 12 amino acids long. The CDR3 DNA reads as TGCAGCGCCTGGACAGCCAACACTGAAGCTTTCTTT. Its translation is CSAWTANTEAFF.

V usage is TRBV6-5 and J usage is TRBJ1-5, with D unclear. V was shortened by 5 bases and J by 0 bases, with 5 bases between the two germline ends. CDR1 and CDR2 from the germline V gene are MNHEY and SVGAGI. CDR3 length: 13 residues. In DNA form, the CDR3 reads TGTGCCAGCAGTATAGATAGCAATCAGCCCCAGCATTTT. Translation: CASSIDSNQPQHF.

The V call is TRBV28, the J call TRBJ2-3; D is perhaps TRBD2 (6 bases). V was trimmed by 4 bases and J by 3 bases, leaving 14 bases between them. CDR3 length: 15 residues. CDR1 MDHEN and CDR2 SYDVKM come from the germline V gene. CDR3 protein: CASSSRRVDTDTQYF. CDR3 DNA sequence: TGTGCCAGCAGTTCCCGGAGGGTTGATACAGATACGCAGTATTTT.

The chain recombines TRBV4-3 with TRBJ2-3; D is possibly TRBD1 (5 bases). Germline loops: CDR1 LGHNA, CDR2 YSLEER. The CDR3 spans 16 residues. Trimming took 1 base from V and 2 from J, leaving 13 bases between them. CDR3 in DNA: TGCGCCAGCAGCCAAGTAGGGGCAGCTCACACAGATACGCAGTATTTT. Translated: CASSQVGAAHTDTQYF.

The rearrangement uses TRBV6-1 and TRBJ1-1; 9 bases agree with TRBD1. CDR1 and CDR2 from the germline V gene are MNHNS and SASEGT. V was pared by 1 base and J by 7 bases, with 4 bases of the junction left unmatched. The length of the CDR3 is 14 residues. The CDR3 DNA follows: TGTGCCAGCAGTGAAGAGGGACAGGGCTTTGAAGCTTTCTTT. This encodes CASSEEGQGFEAFF.

The chain joins TRBV2 to TRBJ1-6; TRBD1 is a possible D gene (6 bases). This CDR3 comprises 12 residues. Germline-derived CDR1 and CDR2 are SNHLY and FYNNEI. The V end was cut by 9 bases, the J end by 6 bases, with 9 bases between. The CDR3 loop reads CARQGANSPLHF. Here the CDR3 DNA reads TGTGCCAGACAGGGAGCTAATTCACCCCTCCACTTT.

V is TRBV27 and J is TRBJ2-1, with TRBD2 matching 9 bases. The CDR3 extends over 18 amino acids. V gave up 0 bases and J gave up 7 bases; unmatched junction bases: 13. The germline CDR1 and CDR2 sequences are MNHEY and SMNVEV (reference sequence). The CDR3 is CASSLSIVAGVLRNEQFF. CDR3 in DNA: TGTGCCAGCAGTTTATCGATTGTAGCGGGAGTGTTGAGGAATGAGCAGTTCTTC.

Only one count was recorded for this clone. This chain links TRBV7-2 with TRBJ1-3, with TRBD1 as a possible D gene (5 bases). The CDR3 sequence is 16 residues long. Trimming cost V 2 bases and J 1 base, with 12 bases left between them. The germline V gene encodes CDR1 SGHTA and CDR2 FQGNSA. CDR3: CASSLSGPLSGNTIYF. The CDR3 nucleotides are TGTGCCAGCAGCTTATCAGGGCCCCTTTCTGGAAACACCATATATTTT.

This sequence joins TRBV5-4 and TRBJ2-7, with 9 bases fitting TRBD1. In germline, CDR1 is SGHNT, CDR2 YYREEE (reference sequence). This CDR3 contains 15 residues. V lost 3 bases and J lost 0; bases outside the gene matches: 4. The CDR3 region is CASSSPGQGSYEQYF. CDR3 bases: TGTGCCAGCAGCTCCCCGGGACAGGGCTCCTACGAGCAGTACTTC.

V gene TRBV5-1 combines with J gene TRBJ2-3; 9 positions match TRBD1. Per the germline V gene, CDR1 is SGHRS and CDR2 is YFSETQ. This CDR3 comprises 17 residues. V trimming: 4 bases; J trimming: 3 bases; junction bases outside the gene matches: 12. CDR3 in DNA: TGCGCCAGCAGCAAAGTAGTACAGGGGGCTAATACAGATACGCAGTATTTT. As protein: CASSKVVQGANTDTQYF.

The chain recombines TRBV5-1 with TRBJ1-1, with D perhaps TRBD1 (6 bases). Trimming removed 1 base at V and 0 bases at J, with 7 bases between. The CDR3 length is 14 residues. Germline values: CDR1 SGHRS, CDR2 YFSETQ. CDR3 loop: CASSLTGMNTEAFF. Written as DNA, the CDR3 is TGCGCCAGCAGCTTGACAGGGATGAACACTGAAGCTTTCTTT.

The chain is built from TRBV5-1 and TRBJ1-1; TRBD1 agrees at 8 bases. The germline V gene encodes CDR1 SGHRS and CDR2 YFSETQ. This CDR3 has 15 amino acids. The V segment lost 5 bases and the J segment 6 bases; nucleotides outside the gene matches: 12. The CDR3 loop reads CASSELDRGQAEAFF. CDR3 nucleotides: TGCGCCAGCAGTGAGCTAGACAGGGGACAGGCTGAAGCTTTCTTT.